These 14 T cell receptor beta chains came from one sample sequenced in a study of shared clonotypes between healthy human individuals. The repertoire was sequenced with immunoSEQ multiplex PCR; TCRdb's copy has only in-frame clones and lacks some. The profile shows approximately 500,000 clones, around 96% of them singletons. Source material: naive CD4+ T cells sorted from blood. The subset is: CD45RA+ positively selected. These receptors were obtained from a woman aged 25 to 45 in good health.

The genes are TRBV13 and TRBJ2-2, with D perhaps matching TRBD1 (6 bases). Germline CDR1 reads PRHDT; CDR2 reads FYEKMQ (reference sequence). Trimming shortened V by 1 base and J by 5 bases, and 14 bases separated the two germline ends. This CDR3 spans 16 amino acids. CDR3 protein: CASSLVGSGVTGELFF. CDR3 DNA: TGTGCCAGCAGCTTAGTTGGCTCAGGGGTAACCGGGGAGCTGTTTTTT.

The table lists this clone with a count of one. The chain recombines TRBV5-1 with TRBJ2-5, with D uncertain. V lost 3 bases and J lost 2, with 11 bases in between. The CDR3 loop spans 14 amino acids. Germline V gives CDR1 SGHRS, CDR2 YFSETQ. The CDR3 reads CASSYEATQETQYF. For the CDR3, the DNA is TGCGCCAGCAGCTACGAGGCTACACAAGAGACCCAGTACTTC.

This chain links TRBV28 with TRBJ1-2, with D uncertain. Germline V gene sequence: CDR1 MDHEN, CDR2 SYDVKM. The CDR3 runs to 14 residues. Trimming took off 4 bases at V and 0 bases at J, with 9 bases between the two ends. The CDR3 coding sequence is TGTGCCAGCAGTTCGAGTGGCACTAACTATGGCTACACCTTC. It yields the protein CASSSSGTNYGYTF.

This sequence joins TRBV5-1 and TRBJ2-1, with 7 bases fitting TRBD2. Germline values: CDR1 SGHRS, CDR2 YFSETQ. Trimming cost V 2 bases and J 4 bases; bases outside gene matches: 6. The CDR3 runs 15 residues. CDR3 DNA: TGCGCCAGCAGCTTCAGCGGGAATGCGTACAATGAGCAGTTCTTC. Its protein product is CASSFSGNAYNEQFF. Drawing the rest from reference TRBV5-1 and TRBJ2-1, the complete variable domain is KAGVTQTPRYLIKTRGQQVTLSCSPISGHRSVSWYQQTPGQGLQFLFEYFSETQRNKGNFPGRFSGRQFSNSRSEMNVSTLELGDSALYLCASSFSGNAYNEQFFGPGTRLTVL.

This chain uses TRBV28 with TRBJ2-7; 8 positions agree with TRBD2. V gave up 5 bases and J gave up 2 bases; unmatched junction bases: 11. The germline V gene has CDR1 MDHEN and CDR2 SYDVKM. The CDR3 loop spans 16 amino acids. The CDR3 bases are TGTGCCAGCAGTATCCCCCAGGGAGCGGGAGCCTACGAGCAGTACTTC. Protein sequence: CASSIPQGAGAYEQYF.

This clone was picked up a small number of times. The chain recombines TRBV27 with TRBJ2-7; the D call may be TRBD1 or TRBD2 (5 bases each). Germline V gene sequence: CDR1 MNHEY, CDR2 SMNVEV (reference sequence). The CDR3 is made up of 12 amino acids. The V gene lost 2 bases and the J gene lost 6 bases, with 8 bases spanning the gap. The CDR3 sequence: CASSLPGTEQYF. CDR3 coding DNA: TGTGCCAGCAGTTTACCCGGGACCGAGCAGTACTTC.

V and J are TRBV7-7 and TRBJ2-7; 16 nucleotides agree with TRBD2. From germline, CDR1 is SSHAT and CDR2 FNYEAQ (reference sequence). The CDR3 totals 14 residues. The trim removed 4 bases at V and 7 bases at J, leaving 1 base unmatched. CDR3 sequence (DNA): TGTGCCAGCAGCTCGGGACTAGCGGGAGGGGAGCAGTACTTC. Translation gives CASSSGLAGGEQYF. Based on the CDR3 plus reference TRBV7-7 and TRBJ2-7, the full variable domain is GAGVSQSPRYKVTKRGQDVTLRCDPISSHATLYWYQQALGQGPEFLTYFNYEAQPDKSGLPSDRFSAERPEGSISTLTIQRTEQRDSAMYRCASSSGLAGGEQYFGPGTRLTVT.

The J gene is TRBJ2-1, the V gene TRBV28; 8 nucleotides agree with TRBD2. This CDR3 contains 15 residues. V gave up 3 bases and J gave up 7 bases; unmatched junction bases: 8. Germline-derived CDR1 and CDR2 are MDHEN and SYDVKM. The chain's CDR3 is CASSFVSGKVNEQFF. The CDR3 region has the DNA TGTGCCAGCAGTTTTGTTAGCGGGAAGGTAAATGAGCAGTTCTTC.

The gene calls are TRBV27 and TRBJ2-1; D may be TRBD1 or TRBD2 (5 bases each). This CDR3 contains 15 residues. In germline, CDR1 is MNHEY, CDR2 SMNVEV (reference sequence). V lost 0 bases and J 11 bases, leaving 17 bases between the germline ends. CDR3 sequence (DNA): TGTGCCAGCAGTTTATCGACCTGGGACGAAGGGAAGCAGTTCTTC. The encoded protein is CASSLSTWDEGKQFF.

This clone was seen just once. This chain joins TRBV6-4 and TRBJ2-5; TRBD2 matches at 9 bases. The better agreement between TRBJ2-7 and the DNA end casts doubt on the J call. The CDR3 covers 15 residues. Germline V gene lookup returns CDR1 MRHNA and CDR2 SNTAGT. This chain's CDR3 is CATRALAGLSYEQYF. The CDR3 DNA sequence: TGTGCCACCAGAGCACTAGCGGGTCTTTCCTACGAGCAGTACTTC.

The CDR3: CSVGGQGVIGYEQYF. The CDR3 DNA sequence: TGCAGCGTTGGGGGCCAGGGGGTCATCGGCTACGAGCAGTACTTC. The genes are TRBV29-1 and TRBJ2-7; 7 bases match TRBD1. In germline, CDR1 is SQVTM, CDR2 ANQGSEA. The CDR3 loop spans 15 amino acids. The V gene end was trimmed by 4 bases and the J gene end by 3 bases; junction bases not matched to a gene: 12.

This chain uses TRBV29-1 with TRBJ2-5; 7 bases agree with TRBD1. The CDR3 consists of 12 residues. In germline, CDR1 is SQVTM, CDR2 ANQGSEA. V lost 6 bases, J lost 4 bases, and 5 bases stayed unmatched. The CDR3 loop is CSVDRAPETQYF. CDR3 DNA sequence: TGCAGCGTAGACAGGGCCCCAGAGACCCAGTACTTC.

The chain combines TRBV29-1 with TRBJ2-3; TRBD1 agrees at 7 bases. With V trimmed by 7 bases and J by 1 base, 11 bases remained unmatched. Per germline, CDR1 SQVTM and CDR2 ANQGSEA. The CDR3 totals 15 residues. The CDR3 is CSARRDRVGTDTQYF. In DNA, the CDR3 is TGCAGCGCCCGCAGAGACAGGGTAGGCACAGATACGCAGTATTTT.

This clone was seen a few times. This chain joins TRBV7-9 and TRBJ2-5, with 8 bases fitting TRBD1. The germline gives CDR1 SEHNR, CDR2 FQNEAQ (reference sequence). J lost 4 bases, V lost 8 bases, and 12 bases had no gene match. The CDR3 is made up of 15 amino acids. CDR3 in DNA: TGTGCCAGCTCGTTTTGGCAGGGGGCTGGAGAGACCCAGTACTTC. Translated: CASSFWQGAGETQYF. Full variable domain (outside the CDR3, taken from reference TRBV7-9 and TRBJ2-5): DTGVSQNPRHKITKRGQNVTFRCDPISEHNRLYWYRQTLGQGPEFLTYFQNEAQLEKSRLLSDRFSAERPKGSFSTLEIQRTEQGDSAMYLCASSFWQGAGETQYFGPGTRLLVL.